This T cell receptor (beta chain) was sequenced for a study of blood T cell repertoires in COVID-19. Looking at the study overall: In each case, the material was cDNA or gDNA derived from T cells, B-cell-depleted T cells, or PBMCs.

Assignments of participants to cohorts depended upon their own reported clinical history. Two negative PCRs, clearance, or symptom resolution were required of recovered Cohort 3 donors. Sequencing used immunoSEQ multiplex PCR; TCRdb keeps in-frame clones, though not all of them. Of 110,000 to 150,000 clones listed, 78% are singletons. V was pared by 1 base and J by 3 bases, with 6 bases between. CDR1 and CDR2 (germline): LGHNA, YNFKEQ. This CDR3 comprises 13 residues. This TCR derives from a woman aged 45-65 years who had recovered from COVID-19. This chain uses TRBV4-2 with TRBJ1-2; unclear D gene. The sequenced sample consisted of PBMCs or T cells enriched from blood (not recorded which). The CDR3 sequence is CASSQVTDYGYTF. Here the CDR3 DNA reads TGTGCCAGCAGCCAAGTAACAGACTATGGCTACACCTTC.